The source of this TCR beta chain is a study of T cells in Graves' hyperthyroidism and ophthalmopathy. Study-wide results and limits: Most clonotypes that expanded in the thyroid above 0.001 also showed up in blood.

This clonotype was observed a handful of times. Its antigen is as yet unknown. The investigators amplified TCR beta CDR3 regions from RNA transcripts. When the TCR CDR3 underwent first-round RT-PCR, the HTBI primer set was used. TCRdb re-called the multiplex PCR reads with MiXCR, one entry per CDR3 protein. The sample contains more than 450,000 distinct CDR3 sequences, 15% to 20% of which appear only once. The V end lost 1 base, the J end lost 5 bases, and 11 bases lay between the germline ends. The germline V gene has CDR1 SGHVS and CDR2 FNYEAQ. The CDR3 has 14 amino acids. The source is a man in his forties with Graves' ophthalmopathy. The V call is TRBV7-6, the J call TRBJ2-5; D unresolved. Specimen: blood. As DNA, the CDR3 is TGTGCCAGCAGCTTAGTGGGCAGGCCGGAGACCCAGTACTTC. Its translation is CASSLVGRPETQYF.